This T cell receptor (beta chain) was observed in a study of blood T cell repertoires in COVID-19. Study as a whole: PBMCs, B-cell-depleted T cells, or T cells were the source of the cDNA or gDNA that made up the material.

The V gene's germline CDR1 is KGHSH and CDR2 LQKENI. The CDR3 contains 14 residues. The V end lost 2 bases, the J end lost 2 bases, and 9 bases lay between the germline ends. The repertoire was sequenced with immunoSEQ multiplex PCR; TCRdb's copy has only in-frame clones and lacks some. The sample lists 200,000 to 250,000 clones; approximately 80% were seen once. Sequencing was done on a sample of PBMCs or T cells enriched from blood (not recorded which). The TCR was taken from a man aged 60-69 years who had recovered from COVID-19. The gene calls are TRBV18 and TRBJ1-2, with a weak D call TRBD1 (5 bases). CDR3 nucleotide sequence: TGTGCCAGCTCACCAGGGGCCCCGAACTATGGCTACACCTTC. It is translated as CASSPGAPNYGYTF.